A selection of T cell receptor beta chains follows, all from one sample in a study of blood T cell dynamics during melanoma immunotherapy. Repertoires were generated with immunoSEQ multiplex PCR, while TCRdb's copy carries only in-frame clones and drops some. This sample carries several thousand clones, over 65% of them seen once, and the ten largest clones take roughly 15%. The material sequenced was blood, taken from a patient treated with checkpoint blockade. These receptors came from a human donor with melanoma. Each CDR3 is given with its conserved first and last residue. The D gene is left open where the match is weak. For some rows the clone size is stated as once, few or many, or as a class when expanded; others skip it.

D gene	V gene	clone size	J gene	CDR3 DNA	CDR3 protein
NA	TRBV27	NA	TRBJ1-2	TGTGCCAGCAGTTCCGCGGGGCCCGGGGGAGGCTACACCTTC	CASSSAGPGGGYTF
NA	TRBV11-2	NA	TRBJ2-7	TGTGCCAGCAGCTGGCGGGGTGAGCAGTACTTC	CASSWRGEQYF
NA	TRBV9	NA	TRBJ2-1	TGTGCCAGCAGCGTAGGGGACGTCGCCAATGAGCAGTTCTTC	CASSVGDVANEQFF
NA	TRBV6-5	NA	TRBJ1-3	TGTGCCAGCACCGACCGGGAGATTGTATATTTT	CASTDREIVYF
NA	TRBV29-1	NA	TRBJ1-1	TGCAGCGTTGTGCCCCTTCTACAAAACACTGAAGCTTTCTTT	CSVVPLLQNTEAFF
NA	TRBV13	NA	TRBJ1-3	TGTGCCAGCAGAGCCTACTCTGGAAACACCATATATTTT	CASRAYSGNTIYF
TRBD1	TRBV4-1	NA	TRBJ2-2	TGCGCCAGCAGCCAACCGTCCCGGGACAGGTCCGGGGAGCTGTTTTTT	CASSQPSRDRSGELFF
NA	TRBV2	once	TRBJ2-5	TGTGCCAGCAGTGAAGCGCCGAGGTCACAAGAGACCCAGTACTTC	CASSEAPRSQETQYF
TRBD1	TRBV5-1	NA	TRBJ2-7	TGCGCCAGCAGCTGGTCGGACAGGGGTAACGAGCAGTACTTC	CASSWSDRGNEQYF
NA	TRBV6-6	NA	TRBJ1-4	TGTGCCAGCTTAAGCGACTCCCCAGGAAAACTGTTTTTT	CASLSDSPGKLFF
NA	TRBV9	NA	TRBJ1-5	TGTGCCAGCAGCGTGGGGGACGGGCCAAGGGTGCCCCAGCATTTT	CASSVGDGPRVPQHF
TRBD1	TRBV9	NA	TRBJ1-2	TGTGCCAGCAGTCGCGAGGGACAGATCTATGGCTACACCTTC	CASSREGQIYGYTF
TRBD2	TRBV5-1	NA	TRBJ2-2	TGCGCCAGCAGCCAGACTAGCGGGGGGGCCGACGGGGAGCTGTTTTTT	CASSQTSGGADGELFF
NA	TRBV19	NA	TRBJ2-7	TGTGCCAGTAGTGATGGGTACTCCTACGAGCAGTACTTC	CASSDGYSYEQYF
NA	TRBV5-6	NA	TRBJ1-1	TGTGCCAGCAGCTTGGGTCGGAACACTGAAGCTTTCTTT	CASSLGRNTEAFF
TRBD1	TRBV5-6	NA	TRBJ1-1	TGTGCCAGCAGTTGGACAGGGGAGGGGAACACTGAAGCTTTCTTT	CASSWTGEGNTEAFF
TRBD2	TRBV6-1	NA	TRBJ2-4	TGTGCCAGCAGTGAATTGCTAGCGGGGGGGGGAGCCAAAAACATTCAGTACTTC	CASSELLAGGGAKNIQYF
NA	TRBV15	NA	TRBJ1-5	TGTGCCACCAGCAGAGAGAAAGCGGGCCAGAGCAATCAGCCCCAGCATTTT	CATSREKAGQSNQPQHF
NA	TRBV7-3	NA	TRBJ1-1	TGTGCCAGCAGCTTCGCAGGGCCCCCACAGAACACTGAAGCTTTCTTT	CASSFAGPPQNTEAFF
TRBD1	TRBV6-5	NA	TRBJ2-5	TGTGCCAGCAGTTACTCAAGGGACAGGGGAGAGACCCAGTACTTC	CASSYSRDRGETQYF
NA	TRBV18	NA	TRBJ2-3	TGTGCCAGCTCACCATCTAGTCCCGATACGCAGTATTTT	CASSPSSPDTQYF
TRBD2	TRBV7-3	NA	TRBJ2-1	TGTGCCAGCAGCCCGGGGAGGGTTGGTCACAATGAGCAGTTCTTC	CASSPGRVGHNEQFF